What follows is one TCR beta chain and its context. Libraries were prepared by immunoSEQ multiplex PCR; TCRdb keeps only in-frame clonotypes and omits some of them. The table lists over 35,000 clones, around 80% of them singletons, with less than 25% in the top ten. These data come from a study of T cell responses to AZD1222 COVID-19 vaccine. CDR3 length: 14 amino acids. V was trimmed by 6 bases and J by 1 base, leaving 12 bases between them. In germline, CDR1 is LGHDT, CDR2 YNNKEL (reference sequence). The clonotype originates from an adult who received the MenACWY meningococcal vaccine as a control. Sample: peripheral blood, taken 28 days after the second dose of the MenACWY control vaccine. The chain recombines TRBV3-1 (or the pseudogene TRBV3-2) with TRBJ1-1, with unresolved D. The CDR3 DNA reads TGTGCCAGCAGGCGCTGGACGGGGAACACTGAAGCTTTCTTT. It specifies CASRRWTGNTEAFF.